Included here is one T cell receptor beta chain sequence, with context. Its antigen is still unknown. Vbeta (60) and Jbeta (13) primers were used in the PCR. Sequenced by immunoSEQ multiplex PCR; TCRdb stores in-frame clones only, minus some. The table lists 150,000 to 200,000 clones, over 70% of them singletons. The data originate from a study of cytomegalovirus exposure and HLA in healthy donors. Whole-study findings and limits: Indistinguishability led to the exclusion of some V segments, TRBV6-2 and TRBV6-3 included. According to a later analysis, most TCR beta chains associated with CMV appeared HLA-restricted.

With V trimmed by 1 base and J by 2 bases, 4 bases remained unmatched. The CDR3 totals 16 residues. Germline V lookup: CDR1 GTSNPN, CDR2 SVGIG (reference sequence). The J gene is TRBJ2-2, the V gene TRBV30; 10 nucleotides agree with TRBD2. Sequencing was carried out using PBMCs. This TCR was sampled from a man in his fifties in good health and CMV-seropositive. In DNA, the CDR3 is TGTGCCTGGAGTGGGACTAGCGGAACAAACACCGGGGAGCTGTTTTTT. It codes for CAWSGTSGTNTGELFF.